The rows below give T cell receptor beta chains drawn from one sample of a study of blood T cell repertoires in COVID-19. Sequencing used immunoSEQ multiplex PCR; TCRdb keeps in-frame clones, though not all of them. The sample lists 300,000 to 400,000 clones; around nine tenths were seen once. The specimen was PBMCs or T cells enriched from blood (not recorded which). The receptor set was obtained from a man aged 60 to 75 who had recovered from COVID-19. The CDR3 runs from the conserved cysteine through the conserved F or W. The order of the fields is J gene, D gene, V gene, clone size, CDR3 protein, CDR3 DNA. D genes are given only for firm matches. Size is omitted from some rows. Given values are once, few, many or a class for expanded clones.

TRBJ2-1 | . | TRBV2 | . | CASSDPAGPSYNEQFF | TGTGCCAGCAGTGACCCGGCAGGGCCTTCCTACAATGAGCAGTTCTTC
TRBJ2-1 | TRBD2 | TRBV6-1 | . | CASSGVPTSGAEQFF | TGTGCCAGCAGTGGGGTCCCGACTAGCGGGGCTGAGCAGTTCTTC
TRBJ1-4 | . | TRBV2 | . | CASSPTANEKLFF | TGTGCCAGTTCCCCCACAGCCAATGAAAAACTGTTTTTT
TRBJ2-6 | TRBD2 | TRBV25-1 | once | CASSSGGTGANVLTF | TGTGCCAGCAGTTCGGGGGGGACTGGGGCCAACGTCCTGACTTTC
TRBJ2-3 | . | TRBV11-2 | . | CASSLYGRGLTDTQYF | TGTGCCAGCAGCTTATACGGCAGGGGCCTCACAGATACGCAGTATTTT
TRBJ1-5 | . | TRBV19 | . | CASRRSPGGVSNQPQHF | TGTGCCAGTAGGAGGTCACCGGGGGGGGTAAGCAATCAGCCCCAGCATTTT
TRBJ1-5 | TRBD1 | TRBV7-3 | . | CASSFGTGGVFQPQHF | TGTGCCAGCAGCTTTGGTACAGGGGGCGTCTTTCAGCCCCAGCATTTT
TRBJ2-3 | . | TRBV5-1 | . | CASSLDSADTQYF | TGCGCCAGCAGCTTAGACTCGGCAGATACGCAGTATTTT
TRBJ1-5 | TRBD1 | TRBV24-1 | . | CATSDDRANNQPQHF | TGTGCCACCAGTGATGACAGGGCCAACAATCAGCCCCAGCATTTT
TRBJ1-1 | . | TRBV7-8 | . | CASSATGLATEAFF | TGTGCCAGCAGCGCCACAGGGTTGGCCACTGAAGCTTTCTTT
TRBJ2-7 | TRBD1 | TRBV5-1 | once | CASSSGTGLYEQYF | TGCGCCAGCAGCTCCGGGACAGGCTTATACGAGCAGTACTTC
TRBJ1-1 | TRBD1 | TRBV11-3 | . | CASSLRGTNTEAFF | TGTGCCAGCAGCCTCAGGGGGACGAACACTGAAGCTTTCTTT
TRBJ1-6 | . | TRBV7-9 | . | CASSLGVGGGSPLHF | TGTGCCAGCAGCTTAGGTGTCGGGGGAGGCTCACCCCTCCACTTT
TRBJ2-1 | . | TRBV19 | . | CASSLRGRFDNEQFF | TGTGCCAGTAGTCTCAGGGGAAGGTTCGACAATGAGCAGTTCTTC
TRBJ2-7 | . | TRBV18 | few | CASSPPSGRSSYEQYF | TGTGCCAGCTCACCACCGAGCGGAAGAAGCTCCTACGAGCAGTACTTC
TRBJ1-6 | TRBD1 | TRBV9 | . | CASNNPGQGNLVGYNSPLHF | TGTGCCAGCAATAACCCGGGACAGGGTAATTTAGTGGGCTATAATTCACCCCTCCACTTT
TRBJ1-5 | . | TRBV21-1 | . | CASSKERGQRNQPQHF | TGTGCCAGCAGCAAAGAGAGGGGGCAGCGCAATCAGCCCCAGCATTTT
TRBJ2-2 | TRBD2 | TRBV7-2 | . | CASSLKLAGAANTGELFF | TGTGCCAGCAGCTTAAAGCTAGCGGGAGCCGCGAACACCGGGGAGCTGTTTTTT
TRBJ2-3 | . | TRBV7-9 | . | CASSLIQADTQYF | TGTGCCAGCAGCTTAATACAGGCAGATACGCAGTATTTT
TRBJ2-3 | . | TRBV24-1 | . | CATSAAGATDTQYF | TGTGCCACCAGTGCTGCGGGGGCCACAGATACGCAGTATTTT
TRBJ2-3 | TRBD2 | TRBV5-5 | . | CASSWPGGVSTDTQYF | TGTGCCAGCAGCTGGCCCGGGGGGGTCAGCACAGATACGCAGTATTTT
TRBJ1-1 | . | TRBV5-1 | . | CASSRTPGGIEAFF | TGCGCCAGCAGCCGTACCCCGGGGGGGATTGAAGCTTTCTTT
TRBJ2-7 | . | TRBV10-1 | . | CASSDSKGAWEQYF | TGCGCCAGCAGTGACTCGAAAGGAGCTTGGGAGCAGTACTTC
TRBJ1-2 | . | TRBV6-4 | . | CASSARRGWTEGYTF | TGTGCCAGCAGTGCCCGCCGTGGGTGGACTGAGGGCTACACCTTC
TRBJ2-3 | . | TRBV5-1 | . | CASSPSDTPETDTQYF | TGCGCCAGCAGCCCCTCGGACACCCCAGAGACAGATACGCAGTATTTT
TRBJ2-5 | TRBD2 | TRBV5-1 | . | CASSLGGSGKGETQYF | TGCGCCAGCAGCTTGGGAGGTAGCGGGAAGGGAGAGACCCAGTACTTC
TRBJ2-2 | TRBD2 | TRBV5-1 | . | CASSQLAGETGELFF | TGCGCCAGCAGCCAACTAGCGGGTGAGACCGGGGAGCTGTTTTTT
TRBJ2-7 | TRBD2 | TRBV11-2 | . | CASSFLRLAGASEQYF | TGTGCCAGCAGCTTTCTGCGGCTAGCGGGAGCCTCAGAGCAGTACTTC
TRBJ1-1 | TRBD1 | TRBV10-3 | . | CAISELGTDTEAFF | TGTGCCATCAGTGAGTTGGGGACAGATACTGAAGCTTTCTTT
TRBJ2-2 | TRBD1 | TRBV5-1 | . | CASSLEQGAITGELFF | TGCGCCAGCAGCTTGGAACAGGGGGCTATTACCGGGGAGCTGTTTTTT
TRBJ2-3 | TRBD2 | TRBV7-2 | . | CASSITSGTFSTDTQYF | TGTGCCAGCAGCATAACTAGCGGGACATTTAGCACAGATACGCAGTATTTT
TRBJ1-5 | TRBD1 | TRBV27 | . | CASSLRGQGIPNQPQHF | TGTGCCAGCAGTTTAAGGGGGCAGGGCATTCCAAATCAGCCCCAGCATTTT
TRBJ2-3 | TRBD2 | TRBV27 | . | CASNLGLAGVADTQYF | TGTGCCAGCAACCTAGGACTAGCGGGAGTAGCGGATACGCAGTATTTT
TRBJ2-3 | TRBD2 | TRBV6-5 | . | CASGLAKNTDTQYF | TGTGCTTCGGGACTAGCAAAAAACACAGATACGCAGTATTTT
TRBJ2-7 | TRBD2 | TRBV3-1/TRBV3-2 | . | CASSPRVGGFSYEQYF | TGTGCCAGCAGCCCCCGGGTCGGGGGGTTCTCCTACGAGCAGTACTTC